The entry below describes one T cell receptor (beta chain). The antigen is undetermined. At one boundary the junction diverges from the germline segment, which might be a read error. The naive CD8 population came from CD45RO-negative cells selected for CCR7, without terminally differentiated effector memory CD45RA+ cells. The data were produced by immunoSEQ multiplex PCR, yet TCRdb's version contains in-frame clones alone and is incomplete. Altogether about 2.1 million clones are present, about 94% being singletons, with the ten largest covering around 1.7%. CDR1 is MNHNY, CDR2 SVGAGI, per germline (reference sequence). The CDR3 totals 14 residues. These data belong to a study of shared clonotypes between healthy human individuals. Study-level findings and limits: The naive CD4 repertoires of a few donors were compared, and 5% to 6.5% of clonotypes were shared. Estimated clonotype richness was generally higher in naive than memory subsets. Sampling included only blood; tissue repertoires likely differ.

The TCR comes from a man aged 18 to 29 in good health. Some clones in this sample may be carry-over from other donors' samples. The sample was naive CD8+ T cells from PBMCs. The genes are TRBV6-6 and TRBJ2-7; a possible D gene is TRBD2 (6 bases). Here the CDR3 reads CASSYSISDYGQYF. The DNA for the CDR3 is TGTGCCAGCAGTTACTCTATCTCGGACTACGGGCAGTACTTC.